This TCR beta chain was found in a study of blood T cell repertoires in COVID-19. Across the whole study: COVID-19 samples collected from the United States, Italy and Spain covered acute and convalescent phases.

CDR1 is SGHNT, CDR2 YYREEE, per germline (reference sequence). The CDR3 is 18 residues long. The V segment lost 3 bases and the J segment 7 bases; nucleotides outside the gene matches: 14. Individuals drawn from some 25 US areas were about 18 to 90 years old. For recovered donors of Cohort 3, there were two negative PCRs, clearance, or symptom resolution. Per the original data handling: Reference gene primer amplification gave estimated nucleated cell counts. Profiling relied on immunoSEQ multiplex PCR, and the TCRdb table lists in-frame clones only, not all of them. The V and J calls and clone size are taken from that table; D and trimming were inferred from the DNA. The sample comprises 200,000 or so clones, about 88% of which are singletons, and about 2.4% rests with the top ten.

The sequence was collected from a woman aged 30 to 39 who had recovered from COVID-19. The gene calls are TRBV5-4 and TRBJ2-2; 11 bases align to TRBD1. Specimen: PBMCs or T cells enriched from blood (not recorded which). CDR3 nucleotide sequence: TGTGCCAGCAGCTCCCCGGACAGGGGGCAAAGGGCGGGCGGGGAGCTGTTTTTT. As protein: CASSSPDRGQRAGGELFF.